Listed below are T cell receptor beta chains from one sample, sequenced in a study of long-term antiretroviral therapy in people with HIV. Assay used: immunoSEQ multiplex PCR; TCRdb lists only in-frame clones, some missing. The table lists 35,000 or so clones, about 88% of them singletons. The source was unsorted PBMCs, collected approximately 2.9 years before starting antiretroviral therapy. The receptors were gathered from a woman aged 25 to 39 with HIV. The CDR3 runs from the conserved cysteine through the conserved F or W. D genes are given only for firm matches. For some rows the clone size is stated as once, few or many, or as a class when expanded; others skip it.

J	V	D	size	DNA	CDR3
TRBJ1-4	TRBV19	.	.	TGTGCCAGTAGCTCCCCATCAGGGGAACGAGAAAAACTGTTTTTT	CASSSPSGEREKLFF
TRBJ1-5	TRBV2	.	.	TGTGCCAGCGGAGCGCAGTCCAGCAATCAGCCCCAGCATTTT	CASGAQSSNQPQHF
TRBJ1-1	TRBV9	.	.	TGTGCCAGCAGCCCGTACGACGGGGATGAAGCTTTCTTT	CASSPYDGDEAFF
TRBJ2-5	TRBV27	TRBD2	.	TGTGCCAGCGGAGGGGGACTAGGCGTAGTAGAGACCCAGTACTTC	CASGGGLGVVETQYF
TRBJ2-2	TRBV6-5	TRBD1	.	TGTGCCAGCAGCCTGGGACAGGGGGTTCGCGGGGAGCTGTTTTTT	CASSLGQGVRGELFF
TRBJ2-2	TRBV6-6	.	.	TGTGCCAGCAGTTTAGGCGGGGCCGGGGAGCTGTTTTTT	CASSLGGAGELFF
TRBJ1-1	TRBV9	.	.	TGTGCCAGCAGCCGCCGTGGGTCACTGAACACTGAAGCTTTCTTT	CASSRRGSLNTEAFF
TRBJ2-5	TRBV5-8	.	.	TGTGCCAGCAGCTCCCGAGTGAGCCCTCGGGAGACCCAGTACTTC	CASSSRVSPRETQYF
TRBJ1-5	TRBV5-5	TRBD1	.	TGTGCCAGCAGCTCGACAGGGACTACCAGCAATCAGCCCCAGCATTTT	CASSSTGTTSNQPQHF
TRBJ1-1	TRBV10-3	TRBD1	.	TGTGCCATCAGTGACCATGTAGGGACAGTCAACGAAGTTGCTTTCTTT	CAISDHVGTVNEVAFF
TRBJ1-1	TRBV30	.	.	TGTGCCTGGAGTAACGGGCAGAACACTGAAGCTTTCTTT	CAWSNGQNTEAFF
TRBJ1-2	TRBV11-2	TRBD1	.	TGTGCCAGCAGCTTAGTCGGTGGTGCAGGGGGCGACTATGGCTACACCTTC	CASSLVGGAGGDYGYTF
TRBJ1-5	TRBV5-3	TRBD1	.	TGTGCCAGAAGACTAACAACCGGGACAGGGAATAGCAATCAGCCCCAGCATTTT	CARRLTTGTGNSNQPQHF
TRBJ1-2	TRBV9	.	.	TGTGCCAGCAAGACCAGCGTTACGGGTGGCTACACCTTC	CASKTSVTGGYTF
TRBJ1-1	TRBV5-8	TRBD1	.	TGTGCCAGCAGCGCGACGGGACAGGGGGCAAGTACTGAAGCTTTCTTT	CASSATGQGASTEAFF
TRBJ1-2	TRBV9	.	.	TGTGCCAGCAGCGTAGGTCGGTATGGCTACACCTTC	CASSVGRYGYTF
TRBJ1-2	TRBV11-3	TRBD1	.	TGTGCCAGCAGCCATGCGGGGACAGAACCACTTAACTATGGCTACACCTTC	CASSHAGTEPLNYGYTF
TRBJ1-1	TRBV5-5	.	.	TGTGCCAGCAGCTTTCAGGGGTTCGACACTGAAGCTTTCTTT	CASSFQGFDTEAFF
TRBJ1-6	TRBV11-2	.	.	TGTGCCAGCAGCTTAGCCCCAAACAGGTTCCCCTCCTATAATTCACCCCTCCACTTT	CASSLAPNRFPSYNSPLHF
TRBJ2-1	TRBV4-2	.	.	TGTGCCAGCAGACTCGGGGGAAATGAGCAGTTCTTC	CASRLGGNEQFF
TRBJ2-1	TRBV7-2	.	.	TGTGCCAGCAGCTTCGACCCGGGCAATGAGCAGTTCTTC	CASSFDPGNEQFF
TRBJ1-2	TRBV4-2	TRBD1	.	TGTGCCAGCAGCCAGAGACAGGGAGGCGACTATGGCTACACCTTC	CASSQRQGGDYGYTF
TRBJ2-7	TRBV5-8	TRBD1	once	TGTGCCAGCAGCACTGGCGTGACAGGGGAGAGCGACGAGCAGTACTTC	CASSTGVTGESDEQYF
TRBJ1-5	TRBV2	.	.	TGTGCCAGCACCGACAGCCCGGCTGCTCAGCCCCAGCATTTT	CASTDSPAAQPQHF
TRBJ1-2	TRBV5-1	TRBD1	.	TGCGCCAGCAGCTTTGAGTCCGGGACAGCCTATGGCTACACCTTC	CASSFESGTAYGYTF
TRBJ2-1	TRBV28	TRBD1	.	TGTGCCAGCAGTTCGGGACAGGGGGGTTCGAATGAGCAGTTCTTC	CASSSGQGGSNEQFF
TRBJ2-3	TRBV7-9	.	once	TGTGCCAGCAGCTTAGAGTCAGATACGCAGTATTTT	CASSLESDTQYF
TRBJ1-2	TRBV10-3	.	.	TGTGCCATCAGTGGGCGGACGGGCTATGGCTACACCTTC	CAISGRTGYGYTF
TRBJ1-1	TRBV19	.	.	TGTGCCAGTAGTATGCAAGGGGTTGGAGTTGCTTTCTTT	CASSMQGVGVAFF
TRBJ1-6	TRBV19	.	.	TGTGCCAGTAGTATTTTCTCCTATAATTCACCCCTCCACTTT	CASSIFSYNSPLHF
TRBJ1-5	TRBV21-1	.	.	TGTGCCAGCAGCAAACTAGGACAGGGGATCGATTGGGACAATCAGCCCCAGCATTTT	CASSKLGQGIDWDNQPQHF
TRBJ2-2	TRBV7-2	.	.	TGTGCCGCCCTGAGTGGTTCCGGGGAGCTGTTTTTT	CAALSGSGELFF
TRBJ1-2	TRBV25-1	TRBD1	.	TGTGCCAGTTGGGACCCGGACAGGGCGTTTGGGTTGACCTTC	CASWDPDRAFGLTF
TRBJ1-3	TRBV7-9	.	.	TGTGCCAGCAGCTATTCAGGGCCTTCAGCTGGAAACACCATATATTTT	CASSYSGPSAGNTIYF
TRBJ1-4	TRBV5-8	.	.	TGTGCCAGCAGCTTGGCCAAAGGAGGGGGAGAAAAACTGTTTTTT	CASSLAKGGGEKLFF
TRBJ2-5	TRBV2	TRBD1	.	TGTGCCAGCAGTCGAGACAGGGCCCAAGAGACCCAGTACTTC	CASSRDRAQETQYF
TRBJ1-4	TRBV13	.	.	TGTGCCAGCAGCCCTCGGCGCTCAGGGTCTAAGGAAAAACTGTTTTTT	CASSPRRSGSKEKLFF
TRBJ1-6	TRBV10-3	.	few	TGTGCCATCAGTGAGTCGGTGGATGGGCGAGCTTCACCCCTCCACTTT	CAISESVDGRASPLHF
TRBJ1-5	TRBV9	TRBD1	.	TGTGCCAGCAGCGTGAAGGGACAGCATAAAGTCCCTAAATGTCAGCCCCAGCATTTT	CASSVKGQHKVPKCQPQHF
TRBJ1-2	TRBV10-2	.	once	TGCGCCAGCAGTGTCGGAGAGGGACGGAGCAATGGCTACACCTTC	CASSVGEGRSNGYTF
TRBJ1-4	TRBV14	TRBD1	.	TGTGCCAGCAGTCCGGGACAGAATGAAAAACTGTTTTTT	CASSPGQNEKLFF
TRBJ1-2	TRBV27	.	.	TGTGCCAGCAGTTTATCTGGGGGGAAGGGCTACACCTTC	CASSLSGGKGYTF
TRBJ2-5	TRBV7-7	.	.	TGTGCCAGCAGCGCAGGGGGGAAACGTGAAGAGACCCAGTACTTC	CASSAGGKREETQYF
TRBJ2-5	TRBV14	.	.	TGTGCCAGCAGCCAAGTGGTCGGGGCGGCTTTTGTTGGCCAAGAGACCCAGTACTTC	CASSQVVGAAFVGQETQYF
TRBJ2-5	TRBV18	TRBD1	.	TGTGCCAGCTCACCTGTACAGGGGGCCGGAGGAGAGACCCAGTACTTC	CASSPVQGAGGETQYF
TRBJ2-2	TRBV6-6	.	.	TGTGCCAGCAGCTCCCGACTGGCCGGGGCCACCGGGGAGCTGTTTTTT	CASSSRLAGATGELFF
TRBJ2-2	TRBV4-1	.	few	TGCGCCAGCAGCCAACCCGACAGAAGCCACCGCGACACCGGGGAGCTGTTTTTT	CASSQPDRSHRDTGELFF
TRBJ1-3	TRBV9	.	.	TGTGCCAGCAGCGGACCCAGTAACACCATATATTTT	CASSGPSNTIYF
TRBJ2-7	TRBV6-5	.	.	TGTGCCAGCAGTTACGGGTACTCCTACGAGCAGTACTTC	CASSYGYSYEQYF
TRBJ1-2	TRBV2	.	.	TGTGCCAGCGTCCTTCAGGGGCAGAATGGCTACACCTTC	CASVLQGQNGYTF
TRBJ1-5	TRBV6-1	.	.	TGTGCCAGCAGTGAATATCAGCCCCAGCATTTT	CASSEYQPQHF
TRBJ2-1	TRBV4-1	.	.	TGCGCCAGCAGCCAAGTGGCGGTCGGGCGTGAGCAGTTCTTC	CASSQVAVGREQFF